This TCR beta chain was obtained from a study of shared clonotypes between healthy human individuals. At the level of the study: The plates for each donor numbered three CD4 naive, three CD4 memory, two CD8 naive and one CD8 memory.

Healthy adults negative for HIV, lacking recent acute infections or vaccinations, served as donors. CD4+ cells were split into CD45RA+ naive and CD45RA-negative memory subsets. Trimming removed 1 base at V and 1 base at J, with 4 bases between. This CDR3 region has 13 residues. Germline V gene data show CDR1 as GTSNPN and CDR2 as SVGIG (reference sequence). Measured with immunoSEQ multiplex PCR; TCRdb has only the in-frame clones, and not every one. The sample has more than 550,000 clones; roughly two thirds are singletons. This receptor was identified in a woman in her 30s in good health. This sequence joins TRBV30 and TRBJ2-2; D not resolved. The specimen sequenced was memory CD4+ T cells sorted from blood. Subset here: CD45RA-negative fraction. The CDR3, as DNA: TGTGCCTGGAGTGCCAAGAACACCGGGGAGCTGTTTTTT. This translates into CAWSAKNTGELFF.